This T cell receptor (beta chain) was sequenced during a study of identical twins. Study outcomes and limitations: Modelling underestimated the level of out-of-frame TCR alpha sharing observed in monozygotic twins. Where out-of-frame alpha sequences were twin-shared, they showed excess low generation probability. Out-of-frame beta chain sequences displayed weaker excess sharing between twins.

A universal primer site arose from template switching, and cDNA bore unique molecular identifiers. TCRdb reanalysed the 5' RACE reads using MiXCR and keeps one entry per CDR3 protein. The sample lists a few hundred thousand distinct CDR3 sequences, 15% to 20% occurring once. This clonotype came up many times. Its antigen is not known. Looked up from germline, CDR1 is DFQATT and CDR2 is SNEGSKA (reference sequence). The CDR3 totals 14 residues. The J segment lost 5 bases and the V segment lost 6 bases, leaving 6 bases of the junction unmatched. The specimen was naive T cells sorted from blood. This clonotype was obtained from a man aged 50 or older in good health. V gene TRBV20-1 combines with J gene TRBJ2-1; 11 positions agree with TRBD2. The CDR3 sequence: CSAPTSGGNNEQFF. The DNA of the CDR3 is TGCAGTGCACCAACTAGCGGGGGCAACAATGAGCAGTTCTTC.